A selection of T cell receptor beta chains follows, all from one sample in a study of blood T cell repertoires in COVID-19. Method: immunoSEQ multiplex PCR; TCRdb's copy keeps in-frame clones and lacks some. The table lists about 220,000 clones, around 80% of them singletons. The specimen was peripheral blood. These receptors came from a man aged 35-49 years who had recovered from COVID-19. The CDR3 runs from the conserved cysteine through the conserved F or W. Each record gives: J gene, D gene, clone size, V gene, CDR3 DNA, CDR3 protein. D genes are given only for firm matches. Clone size, where shown, is once, few, many, or a class for clones that have expanded.

TRBJ1-1 | TRBD1 | . | TRBV6-5 | TGTGCCAGCGGACAGGGGGCGAACACTGAAGCTTTCTTT | CASGQGANTEAFF
TRBJ1-1 | . | . | TRBV12-3/TRBV12-4 | TGTGCCAGCGCCCAGGTGAGTCCTGAAGCTTTCTTT | CASAQVSPEAFF
TRBJ1-5 | TRBD1 | . | TRBV10-2 | TGCGCCAGCAACCCTCTTGGTGGCAGGGGGGATCAGCCCCAGCATTTT | CASNPLGGRGDQPQHF
TRBJ2-3 | TRBD2 | . | TRBV7-6 | TGTGCCAGCAGCCCAAGCGGGAGTCTGTCAGATACGCAGTATTTT | CASSPSGSLSDTQYF
TRBJ1-6 | . | . | TRBV11-3 | TGTGCCAGCGCGGCGTTGGGAGGGTCACCCCTCCACTTT | CASAALGGSPLHF
TRBJ2-5 | TRBD2 | . | TRBV7-2 | TGTGCCAGCAGCTTAGCTAGCGGGGCACAAGAGACCCAGTACTTC | CASSLASGAQETQYF
TRBJ1-2 | . | . | TRBV4-3 | TGCGCCAGCAGCCAAGAAGAGGAGACTAACTATGGCTACACCTTC | CASSQEEETNYGYTF
TRBJ1-3 | . | . | TRBV18 | TGTGCCAGCTCACCCACGGACATCGGAAACACCATATATTTT | CASSPTDIGNTIYF
TRBJ1-1 | TRBD1 | . | TRBV11-2 | TGTGCCAGCAGCTTAGAAAGGGGGCTGGGGACTGAAGCTTTCTTT | CASSLERGLGTEAFF
TRBJ2-7 | . | . | TRBV6-5 | TGTGCCAGCCTGGCGGGCAGGCAAACCTACGAGCAGTACTTC | CASLAGRQTYEQYF
TRBJ1-1 | . | . | TRBV28 | TGTGCCATACGGGACACACAGAACACTGAAGCTTTCTTT | CAIRDTQNTEAFF
TRBJ1-4 | . | . | TRBV5-4 | TGTGCCAGCAGCTTAAAGAGACAGGTAGGGGAAAAACTGTTTTTT | CASSLKRQVGEKLFF
TRBJ1-1 | . | . | TRBV7-8 | TGTGCCAGCAGCTTAGAATCCAGTAACACTGAAGCTTTCTTT | CASSLESSNTEAFF
TRBJ2-7 | . | . | TRBV2 | TGTGCCAGCAATTCCCCATCCTACGAGCAGTACTTC | CASNSPSYEQYF
TRBJ1-1 | . | . | TRBV18 | TGTGCCAGCTCTCCCACCCCCCGAGGGAACACTGAAGCTTTCTTT | CASSPTPRGNTEAFF
TRBJ2-1 | . | once | TRBV11-3 | TGTGCCAGCAGTCCCCAAGGGGTTAGTTCGGATGAGCAGTTCTTC | CASSPQGVSSDEQFF
TRBJ1-1 | . | few | TRBV12-3/TRBV12-4 | TGTGCCAGCAGCTGGGGCATATCTAGTGAAGCTTTCTTT | CASSWGISSEAFF
TRBJ2-7 | . | . | TRBV12-3/TRBV12-4 | TGTGCCAGCAGTTTAGTACGAAGGGGCGAGCAGTACTTC | CASSLVRRGEQYF
TRBJ2-5 | . | once | TRBV5-5 | TGTGCCAGCAGCTTGGGCAGGACTGAAGAGACCCAGTACTTC | CASSLGRTEETQYF
TRBJ1-4 | . | . | TRBV19 | TGTGCCAGTAGACGAGGGTCTGGGGACTGGGGTGAAAAACTGTTTTTT | CASRRGSGDWGEKLFF
TRBJ1-2 | . | . | TRBV27 | TGTGCCAGCAGTGCCTTCAGGGGCTCTGGCTACACCTTC | CASSAFRGSGYTF
TRBJ2-5 | . | few | TRBV9 | TGTGCCAGCAGCGTAGGAGGGCGGCCGATAGAGACCCAGTACTTC | CASSVGGRPIETQYF
TRBJ1-2 | TRBD1 | . | TRBV6-2/TRBV6-3 | TGTGCCAGCAGTGGGACAGGTGACTATGGCTACACCTTC | CASSGTGDYGYTF
TRBJ1-2 | . | . | TRBV11-3 | TGTGCCAGCAGCTTAGTACCTGAGAACTATGGCTACACCTTC | CASSLVPENYGYTF
TRBJ2-7 | TRBD1 | . | TRBV9 | TGTGCCAGCAGCGTAGGGACAGGCCTTGCCTACGAGCAGTACTTC | CASSVGTGLAYEQYF
TRBJ1-1 | TRBD1 | . | TRBV10-3 | TGTGCCATCAGTGTTTATGAGGGGGCGAACACTGAAGCTTTCTTT | CAISVYEGANTEAFF
TRBJ1-1 | . | . | TRBV6-5 | TGTGCCAGCCGGTTAGGGGTGGGCACTGAAGCTTTCTTT | CASRLGVGTEAFF
TRBJ1-2 | TRBD1 | . | TRBV9 | TGTGCCAGCAGCGTAAACGACAGGGGCTATGGCTACACCTTC | CASSVNDRGYGYTF
TRBJ2-2 | . | few | TRBV3-1/TRBV3-2 | TGTGCCAGCAGCCAAGAGTTACAGATCACCGGGGAGCTGTTTTTT | CASSQELQITGELFF
TRBJ2-2 | . | . | TRBV9 | TGTGCCAGCAGGGGAGACTGGGCAGGAAGTTACACCGGGGAGCTGTTTTTT | CASRGDWAGSYTGELFF
TRBJ2-3 | . | . | TRBV27 | TGTGCCAGCAGTTTATTGGTGTCTAGCCTAGGGACAGATACGCAGTATTTT | CASSLLVSSLGTDTQYF
TRBJ2-2 | . | . | TRBV19 | TGTGCCAGTAGTATGATAGGGGGCACCGGGGAGCTGTTTTTT | CASSMIGGTGELFF
TRBJ2-1 | TRBD2 | . | TRBV6-6 | TGTGCCAGCAGGCGTATAGGCGGGGGGGCCGGCGAGCAGTTCTTC | CASRRIGGGAGEQFF
TRBJ1-2 | TRBD1 | . | TRBV4-1 | TGCGCCAGCAGCCAAGATGGAGGGTCAGGGGGCAACTATGGCTACACCTTC | CASSQDGGSGGNYGYTF
TRBJ2-7 | . | . | TRBV24-1 | TGTGCCACCAGTGACACGGCGAGGTTGGACGAGCAGTACTTC | CATSDTARLDEQYF
TRBJ2-3 | . | once | TRBV6-4 | TGTGCCAGCGAGGGAACAGATACGCAGTATTTT | CASEGTDTQYF
TRBJ2-3 | TRBD1 | once | TRBV19 | TGTGCCAGTAAATTAGGACAGGGGGCAGAAGATACGCAGTATTTT | CASKLGQGAEDTQYF